Listed below are T cell receptor beta chains from one sample, sequenced in a study of Tregs in tolerant kidney transplant recipients. Clones were sequenced by immunoSEQ multiplex PCR, and TCRdb holds only the in-frame ones, with some missing. Of about 110,000 clones in the sample, 90% were seen once. Here the sequenced sample was CD4+ T cells from blood, taken before the transplant. Every receptor here comes from a human donor who received a combined kidney and bone marrow transplant. The CDR3 runs from the conserved cysteine through the conserved F or W. Each record gives: CDR3 length, J gene, D gene, V gene, clone size, CDR3 protein, CDR3 DNA. The D gene is left open where the match is weak. Some rows have no size entry. The others give once, few or many, or a class for an expanded clone.

CDR3 length: 14; J gene: TRBJ1-2; D gene: -; V gene: TRBV6-5; clone size: -; CDR3 protein: CASSYSTGNYGYTF; CDR3 DNA: TGTGCCAGCAGTTACTCCACAGGGAACTATGGCTACACCTTC
CDR3 length: 14; J gene: TRBJ1-2; D gene: TRBD1; V gene: TRBV2; clone size: -; CDR3 protein: CASSVFQGANGYTF; CDR3 DNA: TGTGCCAGCAGTGTTTTCCAGGGGGCGAATGGCTACACCTTC
CDR3 length: 15; J gene: TRBJ1-2; D gene: -; V gene: TRBV6-1; clone size: -; CDR3 protein: CASSIAGGLGYGYTF; CDR3 DNA: TGTGCCAGCAGTATCGCGGGGGGGCTAGGCTATGGCTACACCTTC
CDR3 length: 17; J gene: TRBJ1-4; D gene: TRBD1; V gene: TRBV7-9; clone size: -; CDR3 protein: CASSATAGTGVGEKLFF; CDR3 DNA: TGTGCCAGCAGCGCAACGGCCGGGACAGGGGTGGGAGAAAAACTGTTTTTT
CDR3 length: 11; J gene: TRBJ1-1; D gene: TRBD1; V gene: TRBV5-6; clone size: -; CDR3 protein: CASSLDRDAFF; CDR3 DNA: TGTGCCAGCAGTTTAGACAGGGACGCTTTCTTT
CDR3 length: 15; J gene: TRBJ1-5; D gene: TRBD1; V gene: TRBV7-2; clone size: -; CDR3 protein: CASSLGQGAGQPQHF; CDR3 DNA: TGTGCCAGCAGCTTGGGACAGGGGGCGGGTCAGCCCCAGCATTTT
CDR3 length: 15; J gene: TRBJ2-5; D gene: TRBD2; V gene: TRBV5-1; clone size: -; CDR3 protein: CASSLSAGGRETQYF; CDR3 DNA: TGCGCCAGCAGCTTGTCGGCGGGGGGACGAGAGACCCAGTACTTC
CDR3 length: 16; J gene: TRBJ2-4; D gene: TRBD2; V gene: TRBV18; clone size: -; CDR3 protein: CASSPPGLASKNIQYF; CDR3 DNA: TGTGCCAGCTCCCCACCGGGACTAGCTTCCAAAAACATTCAGTACTTC
CDR3 length: 15; J gene: TRBJ2-7; D gene: -; V gene: TRBV7-9; clone size: -; CDR3 protein: CASSPGLLEGHEQYF; CDR3 DNA: TGTGCCAGCAGCCCGGGACTCCTGGAGGGTCACGAGCAGTACTTC
CDR3 length: 15; J gene: TRBJ1-5; D gene: -; V gene: TRBV19; clone size: -; CDR3 protein: CASSDSGYSNQPQHF; CDR3 DNA: TGTGCCAGTAGTGATTCAGGGTATAGCAATCAGCCCCAGCATTTT
CDR3 length: 15; J gene: TRBJ2-5; D gene: -; V gene: TRBV5-1; clone size: -; CDR3 protein: CASSLQPGGQETQYF; CDR3 DNA: TGCGCCAGCAGCCTACAGCCAGGGGGGCAAGAGACCCAGTACTTC
CDR3 length: 15; J gene: TRBJ1-4; D gene: -; V gene: TRBV5-4; clone size: -; CDR3 protein: CASSLRTDSNEKLFF; CDR3 DNA: TGTGCCAGCAGCCTAAGGACAGACTCTAATGAAAAACTGTTTTTT
CDR3 length: 18; J gene: TRBJ2-2; D gene: -; V gene: TRBV11-3; clone size: few; CDR3 protein: CASSPGLGQGLNTGELFF; CDR3 DNA: TGTGCCAGCAGCCCTGGGTTGGGGCAGGGCCTGAACACCGGGGAGCTGTTTTTT
CDR3 length: 17; J gene: TRBJ2-7; D gene: TRBD2; V gene: TRBV28; clone size: once; CDR3 protein: CASMRLAGVKSSYEQYF; CDR3 DNA: TGTGCCAGCATGAGGCTAGCGGGAGTCAAGAGCTCCTACGAGCAGTACTTC
CDR3 length: 15; J gene: TRBJ1-3; D gene: -; V gene: TRBV25-1; clone size: -; CDR3 protein: CASSTWEAGGNTIYF; CDR3 DNA: TGTGCCAGCAGTACCTGGGAAGCGGGGGGAAACACCATATATTTT
CDR3 length: 17; J gene: TRBJ2-2; D gene: TRBD1; V gene: TRBV2; clone size: -; CDR3 protein: CASSEPPTGYHTGELFF; CDR3 DNA: TGTGCCAGCAGTGAACCCCCGACAGGGTACCACACCGGGGAGCTGTTTTTT
CDR3 length: 13; J gene: TRBJ2-4; D gene: TRBD1; V gene: TRBV19; clone size: -; CDR3 protein: CASNHDRGNIQYF; CDR3 DNA: TGTGCCAGTAACCATGACAGGGGCAACATTCAGTACTTC
CDR3 length: 15; J gene: TRBJ2-3; D gene: TRBD1; V gene: TRBV5-1; clone size: -; CDR3 protein: CASSKDRGPLDTQYF; CDR3 DNA: TGCGCCAGCAGCAAGGACAGGGGGCCCCTAGATACGCAGTATTTT
CDR3 length: 16; J gene: TRBJ2-2; D gene: TRBD2; V gene: TRBV28; clone size: -; CDR3 protein: CASSSEGLAKTGELFF; CDR3 DNA: TGTGCCAGCAGTTCTGAAGGACTAGCTAAAACCGGGGAGCTGTTTTTT
CDR3 length: 13; J gene: TRBJ2-2; D gene: -; V gene: TRBV7-2; clone size: few; CDR3 protein: CASSPSSTGELFF; CDR3 DNA: TGTGCCAGCAGCCCAAGCTCCACCGGGGAGCTGTTTTTT
CDR3 length: 15; J gene: TRBJ1-1; D gene: TRBD1; V gene: TRBV18; clone size: once; CDR3 protein: CASSPGTGQNTEAFF; CDR3 DNA: TGTGCCAGCTCACCCGGGACAGGTCAAAACACTGAAGCTTTCTTT
CDR3 length: 16; J gene: TRBJ2-3; D gene: TRBD2; V gene: TRBV5-6; clone size: -; CDR3 protein: CASSFPTSGGTDTQYF; CDR3 DNA: TGTGCCAGCAGCTTCCCGACTAGCGGGGGGACAGATACGCAGTATTTT
CDR3 length: 16; J gene: TRBJ2-5; D gene: TRBD2; V gene: TRBV16; clone size: -; CDR3 protein: CASRTPGLAGGETQYF; CDR3 DNA: TGTGCCAGCAGAACCCCGGGACTAGCGGGGGGCGAGACCCAGTACTTC
CDR3 length: 16; J gene: TRBJ2-3; D gene: -; V gene: TRBV4-2; clone size: -; CDR3 protein: CASSHTALQASDTQYF; CDR3 DNA: TGTGCCAGCAGCCATACGGCCCTCCAGGCGTCAGATACGCAGTATTTT
CDR3 length: 12; J gene: TRBJ2-5; D gene: -; V gene: TRBV29-1; clone size: once; CDR3 protein: CSVEENIQTQYF; CDR3 DNA: TGCAGCGTTGAAGAGAACATCCAGACCCAGTACTTC
CDR3 length: 16; J gene: TRBJ2-3; D gene: -; V gene: TRBV11-2; clone size: -; CDR3 protein: CASGSGSYIGTDTQYF; CDR3 DNA: TGTGCCAGCGGCTCCGGGTCCTACATCGGCACAGATACGCAGTATTTT
CDR3 length: 16; J gene: TRBJ1-1; D gene: TRBD1; V gene: TRBV5-8; clone size: once; CDR3 protein: CASSSLDRAGDTEAFF; CDR3 DNA: TGTGCCAGCAGCTCCCTGGACAGGGCGGGTGACACTGAAGCTTTCTTT
CDR3 length: 15; J gene: TRBJ1-2; D gene: TRBD1; V gene: TRBV2; clone size: -; CDR3 protein: CASSEQDRGDYGYTF; CDR3 DNA: TGTGCCAGCAGTGAGCAGGACAGGGGGGACTATGGCTACACCTTC
CDR3 length: 15; J gene: TRBJ2-3; D gene: TRBD1; V gene: TRBV5-6; clone size: -; CDR3 protein: CARSTGDASTDTQYF; CDR3 DNA: TGTGCCAGGAGCACAGGGGATGCTAGCACAGATACGCAGTATTTT
CDR3 length: 14; J gene: TRBJ2-7; D gene: -; V gene: TRBV28; clone size: -; CDR3 protein: CASRNGGEVYEQYF; CDR3 DNA: TGTGCCAGCAGGAATGGAGGGGAAGTGTACGAGCAGTACTTC
CDR3 length: 15; J gene: TRBJ2-1; D gene: TRBD2; V gene: TRBV10-2; clone size: -; CDR3 protein: CASSEGEGSYNEQFF; CDR3 DNA: TGCGCCAGCAGTGAAGGGGAGGGCTCCTACAATGAGCAGTTCTTC
CDR3 length: 13; J gene: TRBJ2-5; D gene: -; V gene: TRBV5-5; clone size: -; CDR3 protein: CASSPIRGETQYF; CDR3 DNA: TGTGCCAGCAGCCCCATCAGAGGAGAGACCCAGTACTTC
CDR3 length: 12; J gene: TRBJ2-2; D gene: -; V gene: TRBV5-6; clone size: -; CDR3 protein: CASRVSSGELFF; CDR3 DNA: TGTGCCAGCAGGGTTAGCTCCGGGGAGCTGTTTTTT
CDR3 length: 14; J gene: TRBJ1-2; D gene: -; V gene: TRBV2; clone size: few; CDR3 protein: CASNAGGGGYGYTF; CDR3 DNA: TGTGCCAGCAATGCCGGGGGAGGGGGCTATGGCTACACCTTC
CDR3 length: 15; J gene: TRBJ2-3; D gene: TRBD1; V gene: TRBV10-3; clone size: -; CDR3 protein: CAISSGTGGTDTQYF; CDR3 DNA: TGTGCCATCAGCTCCGGGACAGGGGGTACAGATACGCAGTATTTT
CDR3 length: 16; J gene: TRBJ1-4; D gene: TRBD1; V gene: TRBV5-8; clone size: -; CDR3 protein: CASSSGTAIFNEKLFF; CDR3 DNA: TGTGCCAGCAGCTCCGGGACAGCCATTTTTAATGAAAAACTGTTTTTT
CDR3 length: 19; J gene: TRBJ2-2; D gene: TRBD2; V gene: TRBV11-2; clone size: -; CDR3 protein: CASRPLGGREGHGTGELFF; CDR3 DNA: TGTGCCAGCAGGCCCCTAGGTGGGCGGGAGGGCCATGGCACCGGGGAGCTGTTTTTT
CDR3 length: 16; J gene: TRBJ2-3; D gene: -; V gene: TRBV9; clone size: -; CDR3 protein: CASSVGLGLNTDTQYF; CDR3 DNA: TGTGCCAGCAGCGTAGGTCTGGGACTTAACACAGATACGCAGTATTTT
CDR3 length: 17; J gene: TRBJ1-2; D gene: -; V gene: TRBV7-2; clone size: -; CDR3 protein: CASSLDHETRPGYGYTF; CDR3 DNA: TGTGCCAGCAGCTTAGACCATGAGACAAGACCAGGGTATGGCTACACCTTC
CDR3 length: 14; J gene: TRBJ1-3; D gene: -; V gene: TRBV28; clone size: -; CDR3 protein: CASSFPGTGNTIYF; CDR3 DNA: TGTGCCAGCAGTTTCCCAGGGACTGGAAACACCATATATTTT
CDR3 length: 18; J gene: TRBJ2-4; D gene: -; V gene: TRBV5-1; clone size: -; CDR3 protein: CASSLGSTGFLAKNIQYF; CDR3 DNA: TGCGCCAGCAGCTTGGGCTCAACAGGCTTTCTAGCCAAAAACATTCAGTACTTC
CDR3 length: 12; J gene: TRBJ2-5; D gene: -; V gene: TRBV5-1; clone size: -; CDR3 protein: CASSLRGEAQYF; CDR3 DNA: TGCGCCAGCAGCTTGCGGGGAGAGGCCCAGTACTTC
CDR3 length: 12; J gene: TRBJ2-5; D gene: -; V gene: TRBV7-6; clone size: -; CDR3 protein: CASSLGRETQYF; CDR3 DNA: TGTGCCAGCAGCTTAGGTCGGGAGACCCAGTACTTC
CDR3 length: 13; J gene: TRBJ2-5; D gene: -; V gene: TRBV6-1; clone size: -; CDR3 protein: CASRTPGAETQYF; CDR3 DNA: TGTGCCAGCAGGACGCCAGGGGCCGAGACCCAGTACTTC
CDR3 length: 15; J gene: TRBJ2-1; D gene: -; V gene: TRBV9; clone size: -; CDR3 protein: CASSVVGQGGGEQFF; CDR3 DNA: TGTGCCAGCAGCGTAGTCGGACAGGGCGGGGGTGAGCAGTTCTTC
CDR3 length: 13; J gene: TRBJ2-1; D gene: -; V gene: TRBV5-1; clone size: -; CDR3 protein: CASSLGGKGEQFF; CDR3 DNA: TGCGCCAGCAGCTTGGGAGGGAAGGGTGAGCAGTTCTTC
CDR3 length: 15; J gene: TRBJ1-2; D gene: TRBD1; V gene: TRBV10-3; clone size: -; CDR3 protein: CAISENRGSWYGYTF; CDR3 DNA: TGTGCCATCAGTGAAAACAGGGGCAGTTGGTATGGCTACACCTTC
CDR3 length: 14; J gene: TRBJ2-7; D gene: TRBD1; V gene: TRBV7-7; clone size: few; CDR3 protein: CASSLGQGAYEQYF; CDR3 DNA: TGTGCCAGCAGCTTAGGGCAGGGGGCATACGAGCAGTACTTC
CDR3 length: 13; J gene: TRBJ2-7; D gene: -; V gene: TRBV5-5; clone size: -; CDR3 protein: CARTGSVFDEQYF; CDR3 DNA: TGTGCCAGGACAGGTTCAGTTTTCGACGAGCAGTACTTC
CDR3 length: 13; J gene: TRBJ2-7; D gene: -; V gene: TRBV18; clone size: -; CDR3 protein: CASSPLLSYEQYF; CDR3 DNA: TGTGCCAGCTCACCCCTTCTGTCCTACGAGCAGTACTTC
CDR3 length: 16; J gene: TRBJ2-3; D gene: TRBD1; V gene: TRBV14; clone size: -; CDR3 protein: CASSGLPGGATDTQYF; CDR3 DNA: TGTGCCAGCAGCGGTCTACCAGGGGGCGCAACGGATACGCAGTATTTT
CDR3 length: 15; J gene: TRBJ1-2; D gene: TRBD1; V gene: TRBV4-2; clone size: few; CDR3 protein: CASSPLGEGARGYTF; CDR3 DNA: TGTGCCAGCAGCCCACTCGGCGAGGGGGCGCGAGGCTACACCTTC
CDR3 length: 16; J gene: TRBJ2-1; D gene: -; V gene: TRBV7-9; clone size: -; CDR3 protein: CASSLRVGASYNEQFF; CDR3 DNA: TGTGCCAGCAGCTTAAGGGTGGGGGCCTCCTACAATGAGCAGTTCTTC
CDR3 length: 11; J gene: TRBJ2-7; D gene: -; V gene: TRBV5-1; clone size: -; CDR3 protein: CASSSNYEQYF; CDR3 DNA: TGCGCCAGCAGCTCCAATTACGAGCAGTACTTC
CDR3 length: 15; J gene: TRBJ2-1; D gene: TRBD2; V gene: TRBV5-1; clone size: -; CDR3 protein: CASARTSGPEDEQFF; CDR3 DNA: TGCGCCAGCGCCCGGACTAGCGGTCCCGAGGATGAGCAGTTCTTC
CDR3 length: 13; J gene: TRBJ2-5; D gene: TRBD1; V gene: TRBV7-9; clone size: -; CDR3 protein: CASSQGQGGTQYF; CDR3 DNA: TGTGCCAGCAGCCAAGGACAGGGAGGGACCCAGTACTTC